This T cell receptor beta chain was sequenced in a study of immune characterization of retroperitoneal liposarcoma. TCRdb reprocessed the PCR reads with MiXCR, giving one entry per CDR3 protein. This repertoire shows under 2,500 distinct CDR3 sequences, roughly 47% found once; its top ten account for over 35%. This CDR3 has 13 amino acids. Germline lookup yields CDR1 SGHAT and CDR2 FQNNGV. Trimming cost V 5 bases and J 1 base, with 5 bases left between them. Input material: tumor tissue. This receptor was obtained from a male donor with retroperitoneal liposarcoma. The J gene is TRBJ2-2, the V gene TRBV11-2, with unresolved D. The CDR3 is CASSPGNTGELFF. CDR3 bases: TGTGCCAGCAGCCCCGGGAACACCGGGGAGCTGTTTTTT.